The 13 T cell receptor beta chains reported below all come from one sample, sequenced in a study of cytotoxic CD8 clonotypes in ibrutinib-treated CLL (dated by TCRdb to the early 2020s). The library was built by means of the immunoSEQ multiplex PCR assay. TCRdb mirrors the immuneACCESS table, restricted to in-frame sequences. Some clones are absent from its copies; in checked studies, under half trace to an unresolved V gene, and the reason for the others is unknown. The sample table holds fewer than 30,000 clones, of which about 72% were seen once. The leading ten clones occupy about 29% of the sample. This specimen's time point label, interpreted: 24 months on ibrutinib. The material sequenced was PBMCs, taken after 24 months of ibrutinib treatment. These receptors came from a human donor with chronic lymphocytic leukemia.

This clone was counted a single time. The CDR3 DNA sequence: TGTGCCAGCTCTCTATACGGATCGAACACTGAAGCTTTCTTT. Residues: CASSLYGSNTEAFF. This chain joins TRBV18 and TRBJ1-1, with no clear D. This CDR3 is 14 amino acids long. Germline loops: CDR1 KGHSH, CDR2 LQKENI. V lost 6 bases and J 1 base, leaving 12 bases between the germline ends.

This sequence joins TRBV5-6 and TRBJ1-1; no firm D call. The CDR3 is 13 amino acids. V lost 4 bases and J lost 5, with 12 bases in between. Germline lookup yields CDR1 SGHDT and CDR2 YYEEEE. The CDR3 protein is CASSPFRRTEAFF. The DNA of the CDR3 is TGTGCCAGCAGCCCCTTCCGGAGAACTGAAGCTTTCTTT.

This chain joins TRBV7-9 and TRBJ2-5, with no clear D. Trimming removed 5 bases at V and 6 bases at J, with 7 bases between. From germline, CDR1 is SEHNR and CDR2 FQNEAQ (reference sequence). There are 11 residues in the CDR3. CDR3 region: CASSPMQTQYF. Here the CDR3 DNA reads TGTGCCAGCAGCCCGATGCAGACCCAGTACTTC.

Worth noting for this clone: Mismatch with germline at one junction end may stem from a read error. V is TRBV29-1 and J is TRBJ1-1; maybe TRBD1 (5 bases). The CDR3 is 14 amino acids. The V gene's germline CDR1 is SQVTM and CDR2 ANQGSEA. This CDR3 is CSAEPGFWNTEAFF. The CDR3 nucleotides read TGCAGCGCTGAACCAGGGTTCTGGAACACTGAAGCTTTCTTT.

This clone was counted once. The chain is built from TRBV2 and TRBJ2-5; 8 bases are a match to TRBD2. With 8 bases clipped from V and 5 bases from J, the junction kept 10 bases outside the gene matches. CDR1 SNHLY and CDR2 FYNNEI come from the germline V gene. The CDR3 runs to 14 residues. In DNA form, the CDR3 reads TGTGCCAGCGATGATGGCGGGGGGAAGGAGACCCAGTACTTC. Amino acids: CASDDGGGKETQYF.

The chain carries TRBV2 and TRBJ1-4; D is undetermined. Per the germline V gene, CDR1 is SNHLY and CDR2 is FYNNEI. The CDR3 sequence is 17 residues long. V was trimmed by 1 base and J by 2 bases, leaving 14 bases between them. This CDR3 reads CASSEGPPRATNEKLFF. CDR3 in DNA: TGTGCCAGCAGTGAAGGACCCCCCAGAGCGACTAATGAAAAACTGTTTTTT.

This clone was seen more than once but under ten times. The chain links TRBV7-9 to TRBJ1-5; 8 bases line up with TRBD1. The trim removed 4 bases at V and 6 bases at J, leaving 8 bases unmatched. Germline assignment: CDR1 SEHNR and CDR2 FQNEAQ (reference sequence). The CDR3 consists of 15 residues. CDR3 coding DNA: TGTGCCAGCAGCTCCTATACAGGGGGTGGTCAGCCCCAGCATTTT. Encoded protein: CASSSYTGGGQPQHF.

The chain has TRBV27 and TRBJ1-6; D is ambiguous. V lost 3 bases, J lost 6 bases, and 9 bases lay in between. CDR3 length equals 14 residues. Germline V gene sequence: CDR1 MNHEY, CDR2 SMNVEV (reference sequence). The CDR3 DNA reads as TGTGCCAGCAGTTTCGAACAGAGTAATTCACCCCTCCACTTT. Protein product: CASSFEQSNSPLHF.

The V gene is TRBV5-6, the J gene TRBJ1-1; D possibly corresponds to TRBD1 (6 bases). Per germline, CDR1 SGHDT and CDR2 YYEEEE. The CDR3 contains 15 residues. Trimming stripped 0 bases from V and 3 bases from J, with 12 bases between. DNA for the CDR3: TGTGCCAGCAGCTTGGTTGGGGGGCCCGACACTGAAGCTTTCTTT. This codes for CASSLVGGPDTEAFF.

This clone occurred a few times. The chain has TRBV9 and TRBJ2-3, with D uncertain. The CDR3 consists of 11 residues. Germline lookup yields CDR1 SGDLS and CDR2 YYNGEE. V lost 5 bases and J 3 bases, leaving 4 bases between the germline ends. The CDR3 sequence is CASSLTDTQYF. CDR3 nucleotide sequence: TGTGCCAGCAGTTTGACAGATACGCAGTATTTT.

This clone has a handful of counts. The chain couples TRBV29-1 to TRBJ1-5; D possibly corresponds to TRBD1 (6 bases). V gave up 7 bases and J gave up 4 bases, with 14 bases separating them. The CDR3 length is 13 residues. Germline V gene sequence: CDR1 SQVTM, CDR2 ANQGSEA. DNA for the CDR3: TGCAGCGCTACGACAGGATTTAATCAGCCCCAGCATTTT. Translating it yields CSATTGFNQPQHF.

This clone was picked up a small number of times. V and J are TRBV18 and TRBJ1-2, with D tentatively TRBD1 (5 bases). V dropped 1 base and J dropped 7 bases, with 19 bases sitting between them. This CDR3 region has 16 residues. CDR1 is KGHSH, CDR2 LQKENI, per germline. The CDR3 DNA is TGTGCCAGCTCACCACAGTCGACAGATCTAGTGTCTGGCTACACCTTC. It yields the protein CASSPQSTDLVSGYTF.

The genes are TRBV4-3 and TRBJ1-1; perhaps TRBD1 as D (5 bases). The CDR3 runs to 16 residues. The V and J ends lost 1 base and 5 bases respectively, with 17 bases between them. From germline, CDR1 is LGHNA and CDR2 YSLEER. Here the CDR3 reads CASSQAETEEQTEAFF. Written as DNA, the CDR3 is TGCGCCAGCAGCCAAGCTGAGACAGAGGAACAGACTGAAGCTTTCTTT.